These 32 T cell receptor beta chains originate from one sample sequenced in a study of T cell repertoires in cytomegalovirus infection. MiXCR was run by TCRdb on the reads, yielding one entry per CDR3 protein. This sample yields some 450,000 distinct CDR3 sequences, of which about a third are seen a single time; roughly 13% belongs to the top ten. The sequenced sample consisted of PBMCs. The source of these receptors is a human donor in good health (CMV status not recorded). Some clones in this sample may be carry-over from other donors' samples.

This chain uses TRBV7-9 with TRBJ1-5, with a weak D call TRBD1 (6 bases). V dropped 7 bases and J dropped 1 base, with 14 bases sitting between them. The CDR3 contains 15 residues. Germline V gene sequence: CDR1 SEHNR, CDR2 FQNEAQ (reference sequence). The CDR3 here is CASTGGTNSNQPQHF. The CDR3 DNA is TGTGCCAGCACCGGCGGGACAAACAGCAATCAGCCCCAGCATTTT. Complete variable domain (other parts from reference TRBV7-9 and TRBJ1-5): DTGVSQNPRHKITKRGQNVTFRCDPISEHNRLYWYRQTLGQGPEFLTYFQNEAQLEKSRLLSDRFSAERPKGSFSTLEIQRTEQGDSAMYLCASTGGTNSNQPQHFGDGTRLSIL.

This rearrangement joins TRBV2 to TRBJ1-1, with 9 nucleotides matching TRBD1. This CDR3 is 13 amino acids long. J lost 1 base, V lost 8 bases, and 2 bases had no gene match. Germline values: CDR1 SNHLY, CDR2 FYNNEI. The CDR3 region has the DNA TGTGCCAGCGGGACAGGGAGGAACACTGAAGCTTTCTTT. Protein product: CASGTGRNTEAFF.

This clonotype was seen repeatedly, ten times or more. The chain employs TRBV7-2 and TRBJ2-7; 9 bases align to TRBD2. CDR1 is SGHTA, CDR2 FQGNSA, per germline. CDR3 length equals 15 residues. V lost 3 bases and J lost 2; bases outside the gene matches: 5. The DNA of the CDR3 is TGTGCCAGCAGCTTCAGCGGGGGGCCACCCTACGAGCAGTACTTC. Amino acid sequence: CASSFSGGPPYEQYF. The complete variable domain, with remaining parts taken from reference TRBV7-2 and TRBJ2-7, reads GAGVSQSPSNKVTEKGKDVELRCDPISGHTALYWYRQSLGQGLEFLIYFQGNSAPDKSGLPSDRFSAERTGGSVSTLTIQRTQQEDSAVYLCASSFSGGPPYEQYFGPGTRLTVT.

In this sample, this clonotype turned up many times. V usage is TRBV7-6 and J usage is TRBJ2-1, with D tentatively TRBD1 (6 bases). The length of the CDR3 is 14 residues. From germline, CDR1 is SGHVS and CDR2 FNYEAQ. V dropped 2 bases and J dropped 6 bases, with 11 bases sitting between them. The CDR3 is CASSLWGRVNEQFF. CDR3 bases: TGTGCCAGCAGCTTATGGGGGCGGGTCAATGAGCAGTTCTTC.

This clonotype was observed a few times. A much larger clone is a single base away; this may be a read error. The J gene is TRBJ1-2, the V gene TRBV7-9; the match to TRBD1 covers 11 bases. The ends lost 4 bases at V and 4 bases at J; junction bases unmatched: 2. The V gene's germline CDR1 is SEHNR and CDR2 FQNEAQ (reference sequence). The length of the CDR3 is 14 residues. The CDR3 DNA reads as TGTGCCAGCAGCTCCGGGACAGGGGGCTATGGCTACACCTTC. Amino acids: CASSSGTGGYGYTF.

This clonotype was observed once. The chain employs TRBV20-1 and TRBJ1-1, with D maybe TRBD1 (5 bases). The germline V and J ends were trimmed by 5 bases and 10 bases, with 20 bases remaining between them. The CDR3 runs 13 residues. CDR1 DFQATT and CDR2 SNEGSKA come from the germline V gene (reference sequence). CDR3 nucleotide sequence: TGCAGTGCTGATTTACAGGTACCCGAGGGAGCTTTCTTT. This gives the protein CSADLQVPEGAFF.

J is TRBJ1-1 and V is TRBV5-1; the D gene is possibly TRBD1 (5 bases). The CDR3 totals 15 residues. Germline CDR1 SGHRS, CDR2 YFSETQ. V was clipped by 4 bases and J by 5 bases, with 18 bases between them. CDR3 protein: CASSLMGWGGTEAFF. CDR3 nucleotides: TGCGCCAGCAGCCTAATGGGCTGGGGGGGAACTGAAGCTTTCTTT.

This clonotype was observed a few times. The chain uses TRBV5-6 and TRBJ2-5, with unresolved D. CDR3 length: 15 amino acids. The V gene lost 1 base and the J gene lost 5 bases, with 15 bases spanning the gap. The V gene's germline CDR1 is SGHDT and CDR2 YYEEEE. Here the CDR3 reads CASSLFVVAVETQYF. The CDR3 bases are TGTGCCAGCAGCTTGTTTGTAGTGGCGGTGGAGACCCAGTACTTC.

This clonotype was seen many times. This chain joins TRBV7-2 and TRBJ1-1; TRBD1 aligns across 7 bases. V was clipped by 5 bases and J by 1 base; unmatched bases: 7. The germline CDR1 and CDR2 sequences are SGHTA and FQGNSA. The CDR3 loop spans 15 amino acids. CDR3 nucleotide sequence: TGTGCCAGCAGCCCCAGACAGGGTTCGAACACTGAAGCTTTCTTT. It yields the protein CASSPRQGSNTEAFF.

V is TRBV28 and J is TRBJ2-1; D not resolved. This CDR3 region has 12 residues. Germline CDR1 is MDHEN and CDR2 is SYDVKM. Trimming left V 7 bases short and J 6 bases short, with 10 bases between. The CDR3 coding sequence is TGTGCCAGCACCTTCGGGCCCAATGAGCAGTTCTTC. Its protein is CASTFGPNEQFF.

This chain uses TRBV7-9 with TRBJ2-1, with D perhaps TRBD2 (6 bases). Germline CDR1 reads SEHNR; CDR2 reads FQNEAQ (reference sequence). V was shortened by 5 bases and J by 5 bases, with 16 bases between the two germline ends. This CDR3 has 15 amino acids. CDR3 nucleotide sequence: TGTGCCAGCAGCCCACCGGGACTCCTCAACAATGAGCAGTTCTTC. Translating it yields CASSPPGLLNNEQFF.

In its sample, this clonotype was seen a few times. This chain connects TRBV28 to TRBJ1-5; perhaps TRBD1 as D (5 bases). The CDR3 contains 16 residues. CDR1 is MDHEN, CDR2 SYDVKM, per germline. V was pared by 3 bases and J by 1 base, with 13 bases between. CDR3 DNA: TGTGCCAGCAGTTTTCCCCCAGACAGCAGCAATCAGCCCCAGCATTTT. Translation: CASSFPPDSSNQPQHF.

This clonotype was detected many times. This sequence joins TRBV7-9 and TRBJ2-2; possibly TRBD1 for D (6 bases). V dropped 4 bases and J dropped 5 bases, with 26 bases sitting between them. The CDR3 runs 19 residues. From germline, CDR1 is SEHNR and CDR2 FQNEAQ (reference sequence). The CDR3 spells CASSSPPPTGPEGTGELFF. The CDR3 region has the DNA TGTGCCAGCAGCTCACCTCCCCCGACAGGTCCCGAGGGGACCGGGGAGCTGTTTTTT. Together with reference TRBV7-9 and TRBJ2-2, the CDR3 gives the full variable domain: DTGVSQNPRHKITKRGQNVTFRCDPISEHNRLYWYRQTLGQGPEFLTYFQNEAQLEKSRLLSDRFSAERPKGSFSTLEIQRTEQGDSAMYLCASSSPPPTGPEGTGELFFGEGSRLTVL.

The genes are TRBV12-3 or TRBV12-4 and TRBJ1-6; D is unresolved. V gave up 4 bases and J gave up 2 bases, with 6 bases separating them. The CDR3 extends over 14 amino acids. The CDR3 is CASSSQAYNSPLHF. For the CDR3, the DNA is TGTGCCAGCAGTTCCCAAGCCTATAATTCACCCCTCCACTTT.

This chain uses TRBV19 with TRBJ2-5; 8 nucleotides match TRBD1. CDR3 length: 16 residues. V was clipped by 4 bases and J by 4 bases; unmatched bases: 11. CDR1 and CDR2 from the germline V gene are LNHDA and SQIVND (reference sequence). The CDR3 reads CASSTWTGSGRETQYF. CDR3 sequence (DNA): TGTGCCAGTAGTACATGGACAGGGTCTGGGAGAGAGACCCAGTACTTC.

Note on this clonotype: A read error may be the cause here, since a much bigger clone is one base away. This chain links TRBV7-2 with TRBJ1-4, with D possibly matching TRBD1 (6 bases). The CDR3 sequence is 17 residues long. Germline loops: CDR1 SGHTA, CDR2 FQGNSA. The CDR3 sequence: CAGSSQPRGTPSEKLFF. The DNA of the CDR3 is TGTGCCGGCAGCTCACAACCGAGGGGGACACCCTCTGAAAAACTGTTTTTT.

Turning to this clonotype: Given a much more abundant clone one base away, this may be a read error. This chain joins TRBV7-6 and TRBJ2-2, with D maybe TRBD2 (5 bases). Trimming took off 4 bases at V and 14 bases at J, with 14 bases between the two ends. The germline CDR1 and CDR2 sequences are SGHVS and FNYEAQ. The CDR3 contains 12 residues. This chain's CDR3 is CASSSRPEDLFF. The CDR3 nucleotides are TGTGCCAGCAGCTCTCGGCCGGAGGATCTGTTTTTT.

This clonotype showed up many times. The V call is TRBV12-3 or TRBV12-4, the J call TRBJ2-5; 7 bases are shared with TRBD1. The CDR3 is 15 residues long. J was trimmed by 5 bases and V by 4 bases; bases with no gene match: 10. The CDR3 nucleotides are TGTGCCAGCAGTTCCCGACAGGGACCCATCGAGACCCAGTACTTC. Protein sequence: CASSSRQGPIETQYF.

CDR3 sequence reads: CASSSTPGTEGFFTDTQYF. CDR3 DNA sequence: TGTGCCAGCAGTTCTACCCCCGGGACAGAGGGATTTTTCACAGATACGCAGTATTTT. This sequence joins TRBV12-3 or TRBV12-4 and TRBJ2-3; 7 bases line up with TRBD1. Trimming removed 4 bases from V and 2 bases from J; junction bases left unmatched: 18. The CDR3 loop spans 19 amino acids.

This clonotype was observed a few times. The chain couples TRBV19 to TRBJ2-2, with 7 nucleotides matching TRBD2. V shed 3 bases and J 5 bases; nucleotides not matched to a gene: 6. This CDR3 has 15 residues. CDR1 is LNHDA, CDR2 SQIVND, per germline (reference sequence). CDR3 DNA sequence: TGTGCCAGTAGTATCCTGCGGGGGAATACCGGGGAGCTGTTTTTT. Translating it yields CASSILRGNTGELFF. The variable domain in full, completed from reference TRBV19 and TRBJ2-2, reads DGGITQSPKYLFRKEGQNVTLSCEQNLNHDAMYWYRQDPGQGLRLIYYSQIVNDFQKGDIAEGYSVSREKKESFPLTVTSAQKNPTAFYLCASSILRGNTGELFFGEGSRLTVL.

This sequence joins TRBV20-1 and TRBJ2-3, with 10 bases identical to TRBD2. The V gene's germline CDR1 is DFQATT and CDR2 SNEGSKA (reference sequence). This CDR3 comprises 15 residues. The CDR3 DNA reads TGCAGGGTCCTCGGAAGCGGGGGGGGGGAAGATACGCAGTATTTT. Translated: CRVLGSGGGEDTQYF.

The CDR3 loop reads CASSKGAGLAQDTQYF. CDR3 coding DNA: TGTGCCAGCAGCAAAGGGGCGGGACTAGCGCAAGATACGCAGTATTTT. The chain links TRBV5-4 to TRBJ2-3; 10 positions agree with TRBD2. This CDR3 has 16 amino acids. CDR1 is SGHNT, CDR2 YYREEE, per germline (reference sequence). The ends lost 4 bases at V and 5 bases at J; junction bases unmatched: 10.

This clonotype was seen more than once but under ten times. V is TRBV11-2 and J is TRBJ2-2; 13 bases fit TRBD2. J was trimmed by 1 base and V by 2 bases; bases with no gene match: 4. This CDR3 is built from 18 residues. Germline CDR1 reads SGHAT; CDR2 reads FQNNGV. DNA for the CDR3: TGTGCCAGCAGCTTACGACTAGCGGGGGGAAGGAACACCGGGGAGCTGTTTTTT. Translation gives CASSLRLAGGRNTGELFF.

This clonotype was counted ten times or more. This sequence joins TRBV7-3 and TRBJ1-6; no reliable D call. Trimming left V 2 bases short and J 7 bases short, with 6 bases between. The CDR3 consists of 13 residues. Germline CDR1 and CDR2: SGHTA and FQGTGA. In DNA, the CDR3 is TGTGCCAGCAGCTTATCCCCCAATTCACCCCTCCACTTT. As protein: CASSLSPNSPLHF.

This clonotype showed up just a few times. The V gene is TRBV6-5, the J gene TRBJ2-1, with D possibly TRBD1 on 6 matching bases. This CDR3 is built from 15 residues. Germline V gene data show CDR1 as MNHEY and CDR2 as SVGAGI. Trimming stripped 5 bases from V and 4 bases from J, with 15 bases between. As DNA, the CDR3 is TGTGCCAGCAGTCCCGGACAGTTTGGTTACAATGAGCAGTTCTTC. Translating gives CASSPGQFGYNEQFF.

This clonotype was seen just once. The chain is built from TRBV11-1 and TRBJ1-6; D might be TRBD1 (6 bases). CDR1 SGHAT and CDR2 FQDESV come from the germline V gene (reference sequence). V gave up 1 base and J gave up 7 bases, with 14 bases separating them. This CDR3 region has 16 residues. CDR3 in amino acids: CASSLGRGTENSPLHF. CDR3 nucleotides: TGTGCCAGCAGCTTAGGGAGGGGGACGGAAAATTCACCCCTCCACTTT.

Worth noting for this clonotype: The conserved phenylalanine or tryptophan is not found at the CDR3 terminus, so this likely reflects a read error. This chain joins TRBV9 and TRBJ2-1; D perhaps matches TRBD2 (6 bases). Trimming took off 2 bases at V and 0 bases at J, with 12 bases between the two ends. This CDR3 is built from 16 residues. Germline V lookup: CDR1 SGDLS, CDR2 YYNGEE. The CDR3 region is CASSVGAGSSYNEQFL. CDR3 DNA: TGTGCCAGCAGCGTCGGTGCGGGGTCCTCCTACAATGAGCAGTTCTTA.

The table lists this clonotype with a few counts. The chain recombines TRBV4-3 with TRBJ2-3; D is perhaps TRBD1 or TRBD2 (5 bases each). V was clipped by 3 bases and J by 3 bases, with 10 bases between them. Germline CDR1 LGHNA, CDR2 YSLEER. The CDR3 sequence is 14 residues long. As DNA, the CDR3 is TGCGCCAGCAGCCAGGGGGTTTCAACAGATACGCAGTATTTT. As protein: CASSQGVSTDTQYF.

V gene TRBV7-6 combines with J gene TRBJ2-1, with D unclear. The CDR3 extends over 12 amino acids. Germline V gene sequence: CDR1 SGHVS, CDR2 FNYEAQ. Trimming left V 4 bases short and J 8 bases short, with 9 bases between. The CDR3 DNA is TGTGCCAGCAGCTCTCGACTGGATGAGCAGTTCTTC. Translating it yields CASSSRLDEQFF. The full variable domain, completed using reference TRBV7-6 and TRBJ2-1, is GAGVSQSPRYKVTKRGQDVALRCDPISGHVSLYWYRQALGQGPEFLTYFNYEAQQDKSGLPNDRFSAERPEGSISTLTIQRTEQRDSAMYRCASSSRLDEQFFGPGTRLTVL.

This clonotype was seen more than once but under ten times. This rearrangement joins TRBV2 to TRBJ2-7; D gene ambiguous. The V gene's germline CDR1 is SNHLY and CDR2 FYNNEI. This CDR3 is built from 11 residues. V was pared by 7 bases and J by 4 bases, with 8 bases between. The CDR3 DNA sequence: TGTGCCAGCATGGGGAATTACGAGCAGTACTTC. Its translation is CASMGNYEQYF. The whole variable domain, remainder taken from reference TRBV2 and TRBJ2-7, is EPEVTQTPSHQVTQMGQEVILRCVPISNHLYFYWYRQILGQKVEFLVSFYNNEISEKSEIFDDQFSVERPDGSNFTLKIRSTKLEDSAMYFCASMGNYEQYFGPGTRLTVT.

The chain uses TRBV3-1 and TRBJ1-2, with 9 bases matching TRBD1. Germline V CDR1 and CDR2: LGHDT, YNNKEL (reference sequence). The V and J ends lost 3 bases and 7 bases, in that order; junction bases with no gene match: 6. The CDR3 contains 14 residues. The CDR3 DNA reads TGTGCCAGCAGCCACCTGGGACAGGGTGGTGGCTACACCTTC. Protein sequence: CASSHLGQGGGYTF.

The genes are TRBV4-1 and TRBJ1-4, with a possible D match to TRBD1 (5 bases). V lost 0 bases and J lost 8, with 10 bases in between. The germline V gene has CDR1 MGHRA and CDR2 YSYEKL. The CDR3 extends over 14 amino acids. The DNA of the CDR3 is TGCGCCAGCAGCCAAGAAAGGGGAGGCGAAAAACTGTTTTTT. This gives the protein CASSQERGGEKLFF.